The 24 T cell receptor beta chains reported below all come from one sample, sequenced in a study of regulatory T cells in long-lasting Graves disease. Specified time point: persistent/refractory GD, antithyroid drugs over 5 years with positive TRAb. Extracted RNA from PBMCs served as the source of the TCR library. CDR3-region Arm-PCR and iRepertoire HTBI primers produced the TCR beta libraries. From the multiplex PCR reads, TCRdb called clonotypes with MiXCR, one entry per CDR3 protein. In the table there are 700,000 or so distinct CDR3 sequences, 25% to 35% of which are singletons. The material was peripheral blood mononuclear cells (PBMCs), obtained when the disease was refractory, from a patient treated with antithyroid drugs. All receptors come from a female donor with Graves disease.

This clonotype was picked up a small number of times. The chain uses TRBV5-6 and TRBJ2-7; 8 bases fit TRBD1. Germline lookup yields CDR1 SGHDT and CDR2 YYEEEE. CDR3 length equals 15 residues. With V trimmed by 4 bases and J by 5 bases, 11 bases remained unmatched. In DNA form, the CDR3 reads TGTGCCAGCAGCCCAGCCTCGACAGGGGACCACGAGCAGTACTTC. Translation gives CASSPASTGDHEQYF.

This clonotype was seen repeatedly, ten times or more. The rearrangement joins TRBV28 to TRBJ1-2; 8 nucleotides match TRBD1. Germline V lookup: CDR1 MDHEN, CDR2 SYDVKM. CDR3 length: 16 amino acids. With V trimmed by 2 bases and J by 4 bases, 9 bases remained unmatched. As DNA, the CDR3 is TGTGCCAGCAGTTTAGCAGGGGGCAGGGTTAGCTATGGCTACACCTTC. It encodes CASSLAGGRVSYGYTF.

This clonotype was observed a handful of times. Germline and junction disagree at one end, which may indicate a read error. V is TRBV5-1 and J is TRBJ1-1; D not certain. CDR1 is SGHRS, CDR2 YFSETQ, per germline. There are 14 residues in the CDR3. The CDR3 coding sequence is TGTGCCAGCAGTTTATCGTTCGGGAACACTGAAGCTTTCTTT. The encoded protein is CASSLSFGNTEAFF.

Worth noting for this clonotype: This may be a read error: a much more frequent sequence differs by one nucleotide. This sequence joins TRBV11-1 and TRBJ2-7; a weak D match, TRBD2 (6 bases). V lost 5 bases, J lost 3 bases, and 20 bases lay in between. In germline, CDR1 is SGHAT, CDR2 FQDESV (reference sequence). This CDR3 contains 16 residues. The CDR3 region is CASSLSGLHPDYEQYF. CDR3 sequence (DNA): TGTGCCAGCAGCCTCAGCGGGCTTCATCCCGACTACGAGCAGTACTTC.

This clonotype was recorded at least ten times. The genes are TRBV6-1 and TRBJ1-5; 9 nucleotides match TRBD1. Germline CDR1 MNHNS, CDR2 SASEGT. This CDR3 is built from 16 residues. V lost 4 bases to trimming and J lost 4 bases; unmatched junction nucleotides: 8. This chain's CDR3 is CASSVHRGQGNQPQHF. The CDR3 nucleotides are TGTGCCAGCAGTGTCCACAGGGGGCAAGGGAATCAGCCCCAGCATTTT.

In its sample, this clonotype was seen a few times. This chain links TRBV27 with TRBJ1-6; D remains ambiguous. Germline CDR1 and CDR2: MNHEY and SMNVEV (reference sequence). The CDR3 length is 13 residues. V lost 7 bases to trimming and J lost 0 bases, with 4 bases between them. As DNA, the CDR3 is TGTGCCAGCAAGGCCTCCTATAATTCACCCCTCCACTTT. As protein: CASKASYNSPLHF.

The sample holds a few counts of this clonotype. This chain links TRBV3-1 with TRBJ1-6; 8 bases are a match to TRBD1. From germline, CDR1 is LGHDT and CDR2 YNNKEL (reference sequence). This CDR3 spans 14 amino acids. Unmatched junction bases numbered 3, after V lost 1 base and J lost 10 bases. DNA for the CDR3: TGTGCCAGCAGCCAAGGGACAGGGAGGTCACCCCTCCACTTT. Amino acids: CASSQGTGRSPLHF.

This clonotype was recorded many times. The chain combines TRBV15 with TRBJ1-1; maybe TRBD1 (5 bases). This CDR3 has 14 amino acids. V was shortened by 0 bases and J by 1 base, with 6 bases between the two germline ends. Germline V CDR1 and CDR2: LNHNV, YYDKDF (reference sequence). CDR3 protein: CATSREGTNTEAFF. CDR3 coding DNA: TGTGCCACCAGCAGAGAAGGGACGAACACTGAAGCTTTCTTT. Looking up the rest from reference TRBV15 and TRBJ1-1 gives the full variable domain: DAMVIQNPRYQVTQFGKPVTLSCSQTLNHNVMYWYQQKSSQAPKLLFHYYDKDFNNEADTPDNFQSRRPNTSFCFLDIRSPGLGDTAMYLCATSREGTNTEAFFGQGTRLTVV.

Many counts were recorded for this clonotype. The chain uses TRBV12-3 or TRBV12-4 and TRBJ1-6; 7 bases fit TRBD1. V lost 5 bases, J lost 10 bases, and 8 bases stayed unmatched. The CDR3 runs 14 residues. This CDR3 reads CASSVTGVFSPLHF. Written as DNA, the CDR3 is TGTGCCAGCAGTGTAACAGGGGTGTTCTCACCCCTCCACTTT.

This chain joins TRBV7-9 and TRBJ2-1; TRBD2 matches at 15 bases. CDR3 length: 17 residues. Per germline, CDR1 SEHNR and CDR2 FQNEAQ (reference sequence). V lost 5 bases, J lost 7 bases, and 9 bases stayed unmatched. CDR3 sequence (DNA): TGTGCCAGCAGCGAGCACTCCGGGACTAGCGGGAGGAATGAGCAGTTCTTC. Translation gives CASSEHSGTSGRNEQFF. The variable domain in full, completed from reference TRBV7-9 and TRBJ2-1, reads DTGVSQNPRHKITKRGQNVTFRCDPISEHNRLYWYRQTLGQGPEFLTYFQNEAQLEKSRLLSDRFSAERPKGSFSTLEIQRTEQGDSAMYLCASSEHSGTSGRNEQFFGPGTRLTVL.

The CDR3: CATSTANQPQHF. The CDR3 DNA follows: TGTGCCACCAGCACTGCGAATCAGCCCCAGCATTTT. This chain links TRBV15 with TRBJ1-5; D not resolved. In germline, CDR1 is LNHNV, CDR2 YYDKDF (reference sequence). V was trimmed by 4 bases and J by 4 bases, leaving 5 bases between them. The CDR3 length is 12 residues. Drawing the rest from reference TRBV15 and TRBJ1-5, the complete variable domain is DAMVIQNPRYQVTQFGKPVTLSCSQTLNHNVMYWYQQKSSQAPKLLFHYYDKDFNNEADTPDNFQSRRPNTSFCFLDIRSPGLGDTAMYLCATSTANQPQHFGDGTRLSIL.

This clonotype was seen more than once but under ten times. The chain carries TRBV13 and TRBJ2-5; 8 nucleotides align to TRBD1. V shed 5 bases and J 4 bases; nucleotides not matched to a gene: 9. The germline gives CDR1 PRHDT, CDR2 FYEKMQ (reference sequence). This CDR3 has 15 amino acids. CDR3 DNA: TGTGCCAGCAGCAACGGACAGGGTTCTGGAGAGACCCAGTACTTC. Encoded protein: CASSNGQGSGETQYF.

This clonotype has more than one count but fewer than ten. The V call is TRBV6-1, the J call TRBJ1-2, with 7 bases aligning to TRBD1. The CDR3 runs 13 residues. The ends lost 6 bases at V and 7 bases at J; junction bases unmatched: 8. The germline V gene has CDR1 MNHNS and CDR2 SASEGT. In nucleotides, the CDR3 is TGTGCCAGCAGCAACGACAGGGTCTTTGGCTACACCTTC. It encodes CASSNDRVFGYTF.

Notes on this clonotype: No conserved phenylalanine or tryptophan is present at the end of the CDR3, so a read error is the likely explanation. This chain uses TRBV20-1 with TRBJ1-1; D perhaps matches TRBD1 (5 bases). Trimming cost V 3 bases and J 4 bases, with 9 bases left between them. Germline loops: CDR1 DFQATT, CDR2 SNEGSKA (reference sequence). The CDR3 runs 12 residues. CDR3 sequence: CSASPGTTEAFL. In DNA, the CDR3 is TGCAGTGCTAGTCCAGGGACCACTGAAGCTTTCCTT.

The chain uses TRBV19 and TRBJ1-1; D gene unclear. CDR1 and CDR2 (germline): LNHDA, SQIVND (reference sequence). This CDR3 comprises 15 residues. The V gene lost 5 bases and the J gene lost 1 base, with 14 bases spanning the gap. The CDR3 spells CASSGPGRRNTEAFF. The CDR3 region has the DNA TGTGCCAGTAGTGGGCCGGGCAGGAGGAACACTGAAGCTTTCTTT.

This clonotype was picked up a small number of times. The gene calls are TRBV11-3 and TRBJ2-5, with no clear D. Trimming removed 0 bases at V and 2 bases at J, with 16 bases between. Per the germline V gene, CDR1 is SGHNT and CDR2 is YENEEA. This CDR3 has 17 residues. This CDR3 reads CASSLDPEAKVQETQYF. Here the CDR3 DNA reads TGTGCCAGCAGCTTAGATCCAGAAGCAAAAGTACAAGAGACCCAGTACTTC.

This clonotype showed up many times. The chain has TRBV6-1 and TRBJ2-7; D ambiguous. CDR3 length: 17 amino acids. V shed 7 bases and J shed 1 base, with 23 bases lying between them. Looked up from germline, CDR1 is MNHNS and CDR2 is SASEGT. The CDR3 spells CASIPRAVAGASYEQYF. In DNA, the CDR3 is TGTGCCAGCATCCCCCGGGCGGTCGCCGGAGCATCCTACGAGCAGTACTTC.

V is TRBV5-6 and J is TRBJ1-2, with D hard to call. The CDR3 spans 15 residues. The ends were cut back, 1 base at V and 4 bases at J, with 14 bases in the middle. CDR1 is SGHDT and CDR2 is YYEEEE in the germline V gene. The CDR3 reads CASSLWAGRPYGYTF. In DNA form, the CDR3 reads TGTGCCAGCAGCTTGTGGGCAGGAAGGCCCTATGGCTACACCTTC.

The chain links TRBV5-1 to TRBJ1-2; 8 bases match TRBD1. J gave up 8 bases and V 4 bases, and 4 bases lay outside the gene matches. Germline lookup yields CDR1 SGHRS and CDR2 YFSETQ. CDR3 size: 12 residues. The CDR3 bases are TGCGCCAGCAGCACAGGGGGTCTCGGCTACACCTTC. This sequence encodes CASSTGGLGYTF.

This clonotype was counted once. The J gene is TRBJ1-1, the V gene TRBV6-2 or TRBV6-3, with D perhaps matching TRBD1 (6 bases). This CDR3 region has 16 residues. Germline V gene lookup returns CDR1 MNHEY and CDR2 SVGEGT. The ends were cut back, 2 bases at V and 0 bases at J, with 13 bases in the middle. CDR3 loop: CASSYNRVEMNTEAFF. CDR3 nucleotide sequence: TGTGCCAGCAGTTACAACAGGGTCGAGATGAACACTGAAGCTTTCTTT.

The chain carries TRBV14 and TRBJ1-2; D gene uncertain. The germline V gene encodes CDR1 SGHDN and CDR2 FVKESK. V lost 1 base and J 10 bases, leaving 10 bases between the germline ends. The CDR3 is made up of 12 amino acids. CDR3 bases: TGTGCCAGCAGCCAAGGGATGGAGATCTACACCTTC. Its protein is CASSQGMEIYTF.

The J gene is TRBJ1-5, the V gene TRBV5-5; 9 bases are a match to TRBD1. This CDR3 contains 15 residues. Trimming at V came to 4 bases and at J to 5 bases, leaving 7 bases not matched to a gene. The germline V gene encodes CDR1 SGHKS and CDR2 YYEKEE (reference sequence). Written as DNA, the CDR3 is TGTGCCAGCAGCCGTGGGGACAGGGTCGATCAGCCCCAGCATTTT. This translates into CASSRGDRVDQPQHF.

The CDR3 sequence is CSARETGRNYGYTF. The DNA for the CDR3 is TGCAGTGCTAGAGAAACAGGGAGAAACTATGGCTACACCTTC. V usage is TRBV20-1 and J usage is TRBJ1-2; perhaps TRBD1 as D (6 bases). The V gene's germline CDR1 is DFQATT and CDR2 SNEGSKA (reference sequence). The CDR3 is 14 amino acids. The V end lost 0 bases, the J end lost 2 bases, and 10 bases lay between the germline ends.

This chain links TRBV28 with TRBJ2-1; the D gene is possibly TRBD2 (6 bases). The CDR3 has 15 amino acids. The V gene lost 2 bases and the J gene lost 9 bases, with 17 bases spanning the gap. Germline V gives CDR1 MDHEN, CDR2 SYDVKM. The CDR3, as DNA: TGTGCCAGCAGTTTAAGGGGAGGTTTCCTGGGTGAGCAGTTCTTC. This encodes CASSLRGGFLGEQFF.